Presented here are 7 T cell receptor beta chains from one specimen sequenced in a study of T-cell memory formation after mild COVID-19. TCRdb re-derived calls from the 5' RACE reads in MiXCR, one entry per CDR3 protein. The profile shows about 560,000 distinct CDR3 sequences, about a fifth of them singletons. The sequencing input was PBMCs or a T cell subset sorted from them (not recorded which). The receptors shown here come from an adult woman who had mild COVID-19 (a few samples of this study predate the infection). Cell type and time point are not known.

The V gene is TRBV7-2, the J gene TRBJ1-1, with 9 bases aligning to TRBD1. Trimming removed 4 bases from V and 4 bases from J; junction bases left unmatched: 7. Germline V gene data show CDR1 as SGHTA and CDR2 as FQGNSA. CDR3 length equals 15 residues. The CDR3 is CASSWATGGLTEAFF. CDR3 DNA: TGTGCCAGCAGCTGGGCGACAGGGGGGCTCACTGAAGCTTTCTTT. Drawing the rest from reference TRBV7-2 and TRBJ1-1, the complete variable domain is GAGVSQSPSNKVTEKGKDVELRCDPISGHTALYWYRQSLGQGLEFLIYFQGNSAPDKSGLPSDRFSAERTGGSVSTLTIQRTQQEDSAVYLCASSWATGGLTEAFFGQGTRLTVV.

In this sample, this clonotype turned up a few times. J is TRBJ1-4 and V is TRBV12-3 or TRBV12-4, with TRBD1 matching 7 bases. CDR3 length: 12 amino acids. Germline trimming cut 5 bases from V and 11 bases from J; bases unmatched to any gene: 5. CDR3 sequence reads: CASSTTRGKLFF. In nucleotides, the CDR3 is TGTGCCAGCAGTACAACCAGGGGGAAACTGTTTTTT.

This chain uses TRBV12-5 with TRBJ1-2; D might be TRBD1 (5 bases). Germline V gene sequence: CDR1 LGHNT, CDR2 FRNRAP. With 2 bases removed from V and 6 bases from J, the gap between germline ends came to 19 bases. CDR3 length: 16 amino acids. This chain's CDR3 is CASGLQVADRLHGYTF. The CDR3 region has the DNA TGTGCTAGTGGTTTGCAGGTTGCCGACAGACTACATGGCTACACCTTC.

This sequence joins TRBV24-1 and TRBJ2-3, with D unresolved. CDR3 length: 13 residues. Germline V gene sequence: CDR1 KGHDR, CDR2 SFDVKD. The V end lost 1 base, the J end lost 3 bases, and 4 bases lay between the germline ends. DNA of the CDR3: TGTGCCACCAGTGATTTTCTAACAGATACGCAGTATTTT. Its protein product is CATSDFLTDTQYF.

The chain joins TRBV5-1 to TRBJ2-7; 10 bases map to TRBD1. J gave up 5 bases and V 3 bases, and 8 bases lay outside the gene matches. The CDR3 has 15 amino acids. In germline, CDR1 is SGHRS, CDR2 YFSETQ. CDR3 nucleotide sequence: TGCGCCAGCAGCTCGGAGGGGACAGGGGTGAACGAGCAGTACTTC. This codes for CASSSEGTGVNEQYF.

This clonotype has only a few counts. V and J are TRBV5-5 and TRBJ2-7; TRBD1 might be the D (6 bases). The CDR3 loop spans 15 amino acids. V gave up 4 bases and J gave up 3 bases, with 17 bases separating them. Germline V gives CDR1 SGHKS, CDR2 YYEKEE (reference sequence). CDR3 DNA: TGTGCCAGCAGCCCGAGGTCAGGGGCCAACTACGAGCAGTACTTC. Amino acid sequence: CASSPRSGANYEQYF.

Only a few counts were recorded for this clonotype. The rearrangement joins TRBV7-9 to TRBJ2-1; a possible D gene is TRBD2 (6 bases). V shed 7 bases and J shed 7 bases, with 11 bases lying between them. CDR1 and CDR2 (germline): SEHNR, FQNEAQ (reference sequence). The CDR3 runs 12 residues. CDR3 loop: CASKTSGNEQFF. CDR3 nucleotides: TGTGCCAGCAAGACAAGCGGGAATGAGCAGTTCTTC.